This T cell receptor (beta chain) comes out of a study of cytomegalovirus exposure and HLA in healthy donors. Notes on the study in general: As a later analysis revealed, most CMV-associated TCR beta chains appeared HLA-restricted. When the data were analyzed later, several of the most significant clusters appeared to be linked to common viral pathogens. Other equally common chains were less clonally expanded than HLA-associated TCR beta chains, a later analysis showed. At a 0.05 false discovery rate, a later analysis found about 17,000 TCR beta sequences to be associated with HLA alleles.

The CDR3 loop spans 14 amino acids. CDR1 is WNHNN, CDR2 SYGVQD, per germline (reference sequence). Trimming left V 4 bases short and J 12 bases short, with 19 bases between. About this clone itself: Antigen: not known.

Primers included in the PCR were 60 Vbeta and 13 Jbeta primers. Assay used: immunoSEQ multiplex PCR; TCRdb lists only in-frame clones, some missing. The top ten hold about 7.4% of the sample, which has approximately 130,000 clones, approximately 78% seen once. V gene TRBV10-1 combines with J gene TRBJ2-1; D is unclear. The source material was PBMCs. The source of this sequence is a woman aged 50 to 65 in good health and CMV-seropositive. The CDR3 DNA reads TGCGCCAGCAGTGCGAACCCTAGTGCCCGTCGGCAGTTCTTC. Translating gives CASSANPSARRQFF.